The 15 T cell receptor beta chains below were found in one sample sequenced in a study of glioma-infiltrating T cells after dendritic cell vaccination. Time point here: after dendritic cell vaccination, including at tumor progression/relapse. The protocol was immunoSEQ multiplex PCR, while the TCRdb copy is restricted to in-frame clones and leaves out a portion. The data show around 92,000 clones, approximately 80% seen once. This specimen consisted of blood, obtained after dendritic cell vaccination. The origin of the receptors is a human donor with glioblastoma.

This rearrangement joins TRBV7-9 to TRBJ1-2; D uncertain. The CDR3 is 14 amino acids. Deletions cut 5 bases from V and 5 bases from J, with 15 bases between. The germline CDR1 and CDR2 sequences are SEHNR and FQNEAQ (reference sequence). In DNA form, the CDR3 reads TGTGCCAGCAGCGCTAATACAGACCAATATGGCTACACCTTC. As protein: CASSANTDQYGYTF.

This clone was counted only a few times. V gene TRBV19 combines with J gene TRBJ2-1, with 8 bases matching TRBD2. Losses at the gene ends were 4 bases for V and 5 bases for J; bases not matched to a gene: 7. Germline V gene lookup returns CDR1 LNHDA and CDR2 SQIVND (reference sequence). The CDR3 runs to 15 residues. In DNA, the CDR3 is TGTGCCAGTAGTACCCAGGGACTAGTTAACAATGAGCAGTTCTTC. Amino acid sequence: CASSTQGLVNNEQFF.

V is TRBV15 and J is TRBJ2-3; possibly TRBD1 for D (6 bases). CDR1 and CDR2 from the germline V gene are LNHNV and YYDKDF (reference sequence). The CDR3 runs 17 residues. Trimming pared 5 bases from V and 2 bases from J, leaving 20 bases between. CDR3 DNA sequence: TGTGCCACCAGCGCATTGTCCCGGACAGATGACACAGATACGCAGTATTTT. It is translated as CATSALSRTDDTDTQYF.

The sample holds a few counts of this clone. The chain couples TRBV6-1 to TRBJ1-1, with 8 bases identical to TRBD1. Germline V CDR1 and CDR2: MNHNS, SASEGT. The CDR3 has 13 amino acids. V dropped 6 bases and J dropped 4; count of bases not matched to a gene: 4. Written as DNA, the CDR3 is TGTGCCAGCAGAGAGACAGGGGTCACTGAAGCTTTCTTT. This codes for CASRETGVTEAFF.

This sequence joins TRBV28 and TRBJ2-7; TRBD2 agrees at 12 bases. The V segment lost 3 bases and the J segment 7 bases; nucleotides outside the gene matches: 7. Per germline, CDR1 MDHEN and CDR2 SYDVKM. The CDR3 has 15 amino acids. CDR3 residues: CASSFVTSGRTEQYF. DNA for the CDR3: TGTGCCAGCAGTTTTGTTACTAGCGGGAGGACGGAGCAGTACTTC.

The chain recombines TRBV7-3 with TRBJ2-1; perhaps TRBD2 as D (6 bases). Germline V gene sequence: CDR1 SGHTA, CDR2 FQGTGA. The CDR3 is made up of 16 amino acids. Trimming took off 3 bases at V and 9 bases at J, with 21 bases between the two ends. The CDR3 coding sequence is TGTGCCAGCAGCTTGGTGGGGGGTGATGGGAATGGTGAGCAGTTCTTC. Protein: CASSLVGGDGNGEQFF.

The genes are TRBV19 and TRBJ2-7, with 11 bases that match TRBD2. Germline lookup yields CDR1 LNHDA and CDR2 SQIVND (reference sequence). The CDR3 is 16 amino acids. V shed 3 bases, J shed 0 bases, and the junction held 4 bases outside the gene matches. In nucleotides, the CDR3 is TGTGCCAGTAGTATGCTAGCGGGAGGACCCTCCTACGAGCAGTACTTC. It codes for CASSMLAGGPSYEQYF.

The rearrangement joins TRBV7-9 to TRBJ2-1; 7 positions match TRBD1. J gave up 15 bases and V 2 bases, and 10 bases lay outside the gene matches. The CDR3 extends over 13 amino acids. Germline V CDR1 and CDR2: SEHNR, FQNEAQ (reference sequence). In DNA, the CDR3 is TGTGCCAGCAGCTTATTGCCCCCACAGGGGCCGTTCTTC. This translates into CASSLLPPQGPFF. Looking up the rest from reference TRBV7-9 and TRBJ2-1 gives the full variable domain: DTGVSQNPRHKITKRGQNVTFRCDPISEHNRLYWYRQTLGQGPEFLTYFQNEAQLEKSRLLSDRFSAERPKGSFSTLEIQRTEQGDSAMYLCASSLLPPQGPFFGPGTRLTVL.

The rearrangement links TRBV4-1 to TRBJ2-5, with 11 bases matching TRBD2. Germline V gene sequence: CDR1 MGHRA, CDR2 YSYEKL. The CDR3 consists of 17 residues. The V segment lost 1 base and the J segment 5 bases; nucleotides outside the gene matches: 9. In DNA, the CDR3 is TGCGCCAGCAGCCAAGTAAACGTAGCGGGAGGGCTGGAGACCCAGTACTTC. Its protein product is CASSQVNVAGGLETQYF.

This clone was seen a single time. Its ends do not fully match the called genes, so a read error is possible. The chain joins TRBV27 to TRBJ2-5, with D tentatively TRBD1 (5 bases). Germline V CDR1 and CDR2: MNHEY, SMNVEV (reference sequence). The CDR3 sequence is 16 residues long. This CDR3 is CASSSRVSPQQGTQYF. The CDR3 DNA sequence: TGTGCCAGCAGTAGCAGGGTCAGTCCCCAACAAGGGACCCAGTACTTC.

This clone occurred once. Germline and junction disagree at one end, which may indicate a read error. CDR3 residues: CVSSGAGKGSYEQYF. The DNA of the CDR3 is TGTGTCAGCAGTGGGGCAGGGAAGGGGTCCTACGAGCAGTACTTC. V is TRBV28 and J is TRBJ2-7; D may be TRBD1 (5 bases). Per germline, CDR1 MDHEN and CDR2 SYDVKM. The CDR3 covers 15 residues.

This clone was observed a few times. V is TRBV4-1 and J is TRBJ2-3, with TRBD2 as a possible D gene (6 bases). Germline lookup yields CDR1 MGHRA and CDR2 YSYEKL. This CDR3 region has 17 residues. Trimming shortened V by 0 bases and J by 6 bases, and 19 bases separated the two germline ends. CDR3 nucleotides: TGCGCCAGCAGCCAAGATCCCGGGGGTGCTGTTCGGGATACGCAGTATTTT. It codes for CASSQDPGGAVRDTQYF.

A remark on this clone: At one end, the junction sequence differs from germline, possibly due to a read error. This chain connects TRBV28 to TRBJ2-1; 7 nucleotides align to TRBD1. Germline loops: CDR1 MDHEN, CDR2 SYDVKM. The length of the CDR3 is 12 residues. CDR3 sequence: CASSSGTGDWVF. CDR3 nucleotide sequence: TGTGCCAGCAGTTCGGGAACAGGGGATTGGGTCTTC.

This chain links TRBV30 with TRBJ2-4; the D gene is possibly TRBD1 (6 bases). The CDR3 extends over 14 amino acids. With 2 bases removed from V and 1 base from J, the gap between germline ends came to 9 bases. In germline, CDR1 is GTSNPN, CDR2 SVGIG (reference sequence). CDR3 sequence reads: CAWSTGPAKNIQYF. The DNA for the CDR3 is TGTGCCTGGAGTACAGGGCCGGCCAAAAACATTCAGTACTTC.

V and J are TRBV7-2 and TRBJ1-5; no clear D. The V and J ends lost 5 bases and 0 bases respectively, with 8 bases between them. Germline loops: CDR1 SGHTA, CDR2 FQGNSA. The CDR3 has 14 residues. The CDR3 DNA follows: TGTGCCAGCAGCCAGGTAGTTAGCAATCAGCCCCAGCATTTT. Translating gives CASSQVVSNQPQHF.